This paragraph reports one T cell receptor beta chain. The target antigen is unknown. This sample was included in a study of CD4 T cells in relation to SARS-CoV-2 and coronaviruses. The CDR3 is 16 amino acids. Trimming removed 0 bases at V and 1 base at J, with 10 bases between. Germline assignment: CDR1 SGDLS and CDR2 YYNGEE. The repertoire was sequenced with immunoSEQ multiplex PCR; TCRdb's copy has only in-frame clones and lacks some. The repertoire holds 24,000 or so clones, with around 72% as singletons. Unexposed donor CD4+ T cells date from about 2011-2018, before the COVID-19 pandemic. CD4+ T cells were isolated from the cells after around 10 days of culture. Testing used SARS-CoV-2 S/N and four cold-coronavirus spikes on unexposed-donor CD4+ T cells, cells permitting. Half the medium was replaced with IL-2 medium on days 3 and 7.

The sequence was collected from a human donor in good health. The chain employs TRBV9 and TRBJ2-2; possibly TRBD1 for D (7 bases). The sequencing sample was made of CD4+ T cells from PBMCs, cultured in vitro. CDR3 in DNA: TGTGCCAGCAGCGTAGGACAGGGACTGAACACCGGGGAGCTGTTTTTT. Its translation is CASSVGQGLNTGELFF.